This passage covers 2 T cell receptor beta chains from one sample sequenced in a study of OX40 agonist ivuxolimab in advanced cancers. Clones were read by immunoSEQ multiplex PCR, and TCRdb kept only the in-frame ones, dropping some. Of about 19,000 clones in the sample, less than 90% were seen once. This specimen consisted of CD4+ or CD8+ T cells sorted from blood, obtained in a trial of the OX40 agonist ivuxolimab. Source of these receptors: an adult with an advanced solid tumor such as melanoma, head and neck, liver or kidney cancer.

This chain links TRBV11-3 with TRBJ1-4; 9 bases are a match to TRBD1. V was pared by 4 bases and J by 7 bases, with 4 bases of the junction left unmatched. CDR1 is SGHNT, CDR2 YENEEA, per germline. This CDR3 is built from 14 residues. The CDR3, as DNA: TGTGCCAGCAGCTCCCGGGACAGGGTTGAAAAACTGTTTTTT. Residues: CASSSRDRVEKLFF.

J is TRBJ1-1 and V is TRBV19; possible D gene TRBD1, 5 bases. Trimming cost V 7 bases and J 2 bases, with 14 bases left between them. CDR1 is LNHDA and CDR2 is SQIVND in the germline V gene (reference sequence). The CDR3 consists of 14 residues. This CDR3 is CASIATDENTEAFF. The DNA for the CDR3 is TGTGCCAGTATCGCGACAGATGAAAACACTGAAGCTTTCTTT. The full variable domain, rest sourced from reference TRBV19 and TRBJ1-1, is DGGITQSPKYLFRKEGQNVTLSCEQNLNHDAMYWYRQDPGQGLRLIYYSQIVNDFQKGDIAEGYSVSREKKESFPLTVTSAQKNPTAFYLCASIATDENTEAFFGQGTRLTVV.